Presented here are 9 T cell receptor beta chains from one specimen sequenced in a study of regulatory T cells in long-lasting Graves disease. Arm-PCR of CDR3 regions and iRepertoire HTBI primers were the basis on which TCR beta libraries were built. TCRdb independently ran MiXCR on the multiplex PCR reads; one entry per CDR3 protein. The repertoire has some 370,000 distinct CDR3 sequences, around 21% of them found once; the top ten carry less than 25%. Stated time point: persistent/refractory GD, antithyroid drugs over 5 years with positive TRAb. The TCR library was prepared using RNA isolated from PBMCs. This material consisted of peripheral blood mononuclear cells (PBMCs), taken when the disease was refractory, from a patient treated with antithyroid drugs. These receptors all come from a female donor with Graves disease.

Of note for this clonotype: A read error is possible here, since a much larger clone lies one base away. The chain carries TRBV6-1 and TRBJ1-1; D remains ambiguous. Germline V gives CDR1 MNHNS, CDR2 SASEGT. Trimming removed 8 bases at V and 4 bases at J, with 14 bases between. This CDR3 has 13 residues. For the CDR3, the DNA is TGTGCCAGCCGGATGGGTGTGAGCACTGAAGCTTTCTTT. Protein sequence: CASRMGVSTEAFF.

This clonotype was detected ten times or more. This chain uses TRBV6-1 with TRBJ2-7, with D unclear. CDR3 length equals 12 residues. CDR1 and CDR2 (germline): MNHNS, SASEGT. Trimming pared 8 bases from V and 3 bases from J, leaving 11 bases between. The CDR3 bases are TGTGCCAGCTCCAGACCCATCTACGAGCAGTACTTC. This codes for CASSRPIYEQYF.

Many counts were recorded for this clonotype. The chain combines TRBV2 with TRBJ2-7; D is tentatively TRBD1 or TRBD2 (6 bases each). The CDR3 has 11 residues. CDR1 is SNHLY and CDR2 is FYNNEI in the germline V gene. Trimming pared 7 bases from V and 7 bases from J, leaving 11 bases between. The CDR3 DNA sequence: TGTGCCAGCATTAAGGGGGGAGAGCAGTACTTC. It translates to CASIKGGEQYF.

Only a few counts were recorded for this clonotype. This chain links TRBV7-9 with TRBJ2-2; 10 nucleotides align to TRBD2. V dropped 6 bases and J dropped 7; count of bases not matched to a gene: 8. This CDR3 spans 15 amino acids. Per the germline V gene, CDR1 is SEHNR and CDR2 is FQNEAQ (reference sequence). CDR3 coding DNA: TGTGCCAGCAGGCGGCTAGCGGGAGAGGTCGGGGAGCTGTTTTTT. Translation: CASRRLAGEVGELFF.

This clonotype appeared a few times. The chain has TRBV28 and TRBJ2-4; perhaps TRBD1 as D (5 bases). The CDR3 consists of 14 residues. Germline-derived CDR1 and CDR2 are MDHEN and SYDVKM. Between the trimmed V and J ends, which lost 2 bases and 15 bases, there was a span of 20 bases. CDR3 residues: CASSLGQGPDGRYF. The CDR3 DNA reads TGTGCCAGCAGTTTAGGGCAGGGCCCTGACGGGCGGTACTTC.

This clonotype was recorded many times. The rearrangement links TRBV7-2 to TRBJ1-2; no definite D call. The CDR3 runs 12 residues. Germline CDR1 reads SGHTA; CDR2 reads FQGNSA. V was shortened by 6 bases and J by 6 bases, with 11 bases between the two germline ends. Here the CDR3 reads CASRASVDGYTF. Here the CDR3 DNA reads TGTGCCAGCAGAGCCAGCGTTGATGGCTACACCTTC. The entire variable domain, with the rest obtained from reference TRBV7-2 and TRBJ1-2, is as follows: GAGVSQSPSNKVTEKGKDVELRCDPISGHTALYWYRQSLGQGLEFLIYFQGNSAPDKSGLPSDRFSAERTGGSVSTLTIQRTQQEDSAVYLCASRASVDGYTFGSGTRLTVV.

This clonotype occurred a few times. This chain links TRBV28 with TRBJ1-5, with D possibly TRBD1 on 5 matching bases. CDR3 size: 17 residues. The ends were cut back, 1 base at V and 0 bases at J, with 13 bases in the middle. In germline, CDR1 is MDHEN, CDR2 SYDVKM. This chain's CDR3 is CASSLLGETASNQPQHF. DNA of the CDR3: TGTGCCAGCAGTTTATTGGGTGAGACAGCTAGCAATCAGCCCCAGCATTTT.

This clonotype was recorded many times. The chain is built from TRBV9 and TRBJ1-4; D unresolved. Germline loops: CDR1 SGDLS, CDR2 YYNGEE. The V end was cut by 4 bases, the J end by 3 bases, with 13 bases between. CDR3 length: 15 amino acids. CDR3: CASSPSGVSNEKLFF. The CDR3 nucleotides are TGTGCCAGCAGCCCGAGCGGGGTCTCTAATGAAAAACTGTTTTTT. Full variable domain (outside the CDR3, taken from reference TRBV9 and TRBJ1-4): DSGVTQTPKHLITATGQRVTLRCSPRSGDLSVYWYQQSLDQGLQFLIQYYNGEERAKGNILERFSAQQFPDLHSELNLSSLELGDSALYFCASSPSGVSNEKLFFGSGTQLSVL.

The sample holds one count of this clonotype. J is TRBJ1-1 and V is TRBV20-1; 7 bases fit TRBD1. The germline gives CDR1 DFQATT, CDR2 SNEGSKA (reference sequence). CDR3 size: 14 residues. In DNA form, the CDR3 reads TGCAGCATTGACCGGGACAGCATAAAAACTGAAGCTTTCTTT. It yields the protein CSIDRDSIKTEAFF.